Below, 6 T cell receptor beta chains from the same sample are listed, as sequenced in a study of identifying expanded T cells in peripheral blood. Sequenced by immunoSEQ multiplex PCR; TCRdb stores in-frame clones only, minus some. This sample has about 82,000 clones, with about 90% found just once. Sequencing was carried out using blood. Receptors originate from a person aged 18 to 75 in good health.

CDR3 loop: CASSNGNTEAFF. The CDR3, as DNA: TGTGCCAGTAGTAATGGGAACACTGAAGCTTTCTTT. This sequence joins TRBV19 and TRBJ1-1; D not resolved. The length of the CDR3 is 12 residues. Germline CDR1 is LNHDA and CDR2 is SQIVND (reference sequence). V lost 4 bases, J lost 1 base, and 4 bases lay in between.

The chain is built from TRBV19 and TRBJ2-5; 9 bases agree with TRBD1. V dropped 7 bases and J dropped 4; count of bases not matched to a gene: 7. CDR1 and CDR2 (germline): LNHDA, SQIVND (reference sequence). The CDR3 is 14 amino acids. Here the CDR3 reads CASTGQGLGETQYF. The CDR3 bases are TGTGCCAGTACTGGACAGGGGCTGGGAGAGACCCAGTACTTC. Full variable domain (outside the CDR3, taken from reference TRBV19 and TRBJ2-5): DGGITQSPKYLFRKEGQNVTLSCEQNLNHDAMYWYRQDPGQGLRLIYYSQIVNDFQKGDIAEGYSVSREKKESFPLTVTSAQKNPTAFYLCASTGQGLGETQYFGPGTRLLVL.

This clone turned up a few times. V and J are TRBV2 and TRBJ1-2, with D perhaps TRBD1 (6 bases). Trimming pared 3 bases from V and 6 bases from J, leaving 8 bases between. Germline V gives CDR1 SNHLY, CDR2 FYNNEI. CDR3 length: 12 amino acids. The CDR3 region is CASSEAGDGYTF. The CDR3 DNA sequence: TGTGCCAGCAGTGAGGCAGGGGATGGCTACACCTTC. Full variable domain (missing parts from reference TRBV2 and TRBJ1-2): EPEVTQTPSHQVTQMGQEVILRCVPISNHLYFYWYRQILGQKVEFLVSFYNNEISEKSEIFDDQFSVERPDGSNFTLKIRSTKLEDSAMYFCASSEAGDGYTFGSGTRLTVV.

This clone has more than one count but fewer than ten. V gene TRBV4-1 combines with J gene TRBJ1-6, with D perhaps matching TRBD1 (6 bases). This CDR3 has 17 residues. Deletions cut 2 bases from V and 7 bases from J, with 18 bases between. Germline V gene data show CDR1 as MGHRA and CDR2 as YSYEKL. This CDR3 reads CASSQLRGLGQNSPLHF. For the CDR3, the DNA is TGCGCCAGCAGCCAACTAAGGGGCCTCGGACAGAATTCACCCCTCCACTTT.

The chain is built from TRBV9 and TRBJ2-3; 7 bases line up with TRBD1. V shed 3 bases, J shed 5 bases, and the junction held 12 bases outside the gene matches. The germline V gene encodes CDR1 SGDLS and CDR2 YYNGEE. The CDR3 loop spans 16 amino acids. CDR3 residues: CASSASRDRPRDTQYF. Here the CDR3 DNA reads TGTGCCAGCAGCGCCTCCCGGGACAGACCCCGAGATACGCAGTATTTT.

This rearrangement joins TRBV6-5 to TRBJ1-2, with TRBD1 as a possible D gene (6 bases). The V and J ends lost 0 bases and 5 bases respectively, with 10 bases between them. Germline V gene lookup returns CDR1 MNHEY and CDR2 SVGAGI. The CDR3 is 14 amino acids. The chain's CDR3 is CASSYSRQAYGYTF. CDR3 sequence (DNA): TGTGCCAGCAGTTACTCGAGACAGGCGTATGGCTACACCTTC.